The clone carrying this T cell receptor beta chain was observed a single time. The record originates from a study of blood T cell repertoires in COVID-19. As for the study in general: Nucleic acid was either cDNA or gDNA, and it came from T cells, B-cell-depleted T cells, or PBMCs.

Germline V gene data show CDR1 as ENHRY and CDR2 as SYGVKD. This CDR3 spans 13 amino acids. Trimming removed 8 bases from V and 7 bases from J, with 14 bases in between. How the authors handled the data: Estimation of nucleated cell counts relied on the amplification of reference gene primers. Sequencing was performed with immunoSEQ multiplex PCR; in TCRdb, only in-frame clones are kept and a portion is missing. The DNA gave D and trimming, while V, J and clone size come from that table. The data show 250,000 to 350,000 clones, 86% seen once. This chain joins TRBV10-3 and TRBJ2-2; D is perhaps TRBD2 (7 bases). The origin of this receptor is a woman in her twenties or thirties with active or convalescent COVID-19. Sequencing was performed on peripheral blood. CDR3 DNA sequence: TGTGCCATCTCCCGAGGGGGGGACGGGGAGCTGTTTTTT. Amino acid sequence: CAISRGGDGELFF.